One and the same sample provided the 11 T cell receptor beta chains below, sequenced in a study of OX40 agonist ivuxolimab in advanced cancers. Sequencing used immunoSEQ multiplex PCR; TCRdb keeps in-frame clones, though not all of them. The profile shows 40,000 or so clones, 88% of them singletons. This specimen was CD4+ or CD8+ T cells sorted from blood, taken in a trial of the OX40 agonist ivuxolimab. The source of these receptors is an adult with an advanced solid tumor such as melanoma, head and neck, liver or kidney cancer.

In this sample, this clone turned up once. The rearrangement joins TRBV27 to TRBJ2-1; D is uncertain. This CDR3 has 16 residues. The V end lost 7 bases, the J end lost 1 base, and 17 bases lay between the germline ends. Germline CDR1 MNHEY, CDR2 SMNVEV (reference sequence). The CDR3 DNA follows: TGTGCCAGCAACTTTTCCCCAGATGCTTCCTACAATGAGCAGTTCTTC. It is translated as CASNFSPDASYNEQFF.

The CDR3, as DNA: TGCAGCGTCGGGACAGGGGATCGTGGCTACACCTTC. Amino acids: CSVGTGDRGYTF. The chain combines TRBV29-1 with TRBJ1-2, with TRBD1 matching over 10 bases. The V gene end was trimmed by 6 bases and the J gene end by 7 bases; junction bases not matched to a gene: 5. This CDR3 is 12 amino acids long. Germline lookup yields CDR1 SQVTM and CDR2 ANQGSEA.

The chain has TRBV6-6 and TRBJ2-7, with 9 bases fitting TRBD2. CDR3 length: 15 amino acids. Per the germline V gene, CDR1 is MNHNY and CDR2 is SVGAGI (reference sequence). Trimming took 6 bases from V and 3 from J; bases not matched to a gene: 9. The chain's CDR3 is CASSLLAGLLYEQYF. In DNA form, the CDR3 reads TGTGCCAGCAGCCTACTAGCGGGCCTTCTCTACGAGCAGTACTTC.

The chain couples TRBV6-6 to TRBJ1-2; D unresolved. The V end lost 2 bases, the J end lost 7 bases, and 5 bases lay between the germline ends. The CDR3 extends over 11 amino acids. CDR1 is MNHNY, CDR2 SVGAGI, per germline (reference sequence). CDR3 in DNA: TGTGCCAGCAGTTACGTGGGTGGCTACACCTTC. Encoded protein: CASSYVGGYTF.

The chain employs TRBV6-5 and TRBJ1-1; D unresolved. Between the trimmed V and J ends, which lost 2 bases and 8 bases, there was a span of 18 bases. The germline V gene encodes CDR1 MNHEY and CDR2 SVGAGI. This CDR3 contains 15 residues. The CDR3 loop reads CASSYKLSGNREAFF. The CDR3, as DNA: TGTGCCAGCAGTTACAAGTTATCGGGTAATAGGGAAGCTTTCTTT.

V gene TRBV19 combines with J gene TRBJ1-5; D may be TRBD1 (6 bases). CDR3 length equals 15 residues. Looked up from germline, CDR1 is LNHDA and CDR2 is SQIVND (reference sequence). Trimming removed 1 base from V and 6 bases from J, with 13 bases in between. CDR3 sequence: CASSIVLGGTQPQHF. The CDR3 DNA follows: TGTGCCAGTAGTATAGTGTTAGGGGGAACTCAGCCCCAGCATTTT. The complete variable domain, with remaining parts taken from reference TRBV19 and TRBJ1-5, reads DGGITQSPKYLFRKEGQNVTLSCEQNLNHDAMYWYRQDPGQGLRLIYYSQIVNDFQKGDIAEGYSVSREKKESFPLTVTSAQKNPTAFYLCASSIVLGGTQPQHFGDGTRLSIL.

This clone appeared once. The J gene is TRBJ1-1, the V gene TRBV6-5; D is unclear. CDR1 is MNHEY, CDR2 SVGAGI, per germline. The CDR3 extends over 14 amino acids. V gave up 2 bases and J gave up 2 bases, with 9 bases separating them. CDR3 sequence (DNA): TGTGCCAGCAGTTACCTGGCAGCAAACACTGAAGCTTTCTTT. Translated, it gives CASSYLAANTEAFF.

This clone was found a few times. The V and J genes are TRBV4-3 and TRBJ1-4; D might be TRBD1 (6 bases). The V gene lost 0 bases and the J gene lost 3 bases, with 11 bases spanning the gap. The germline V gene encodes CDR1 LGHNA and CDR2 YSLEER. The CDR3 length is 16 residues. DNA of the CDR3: TGCGCCAGCAGCCAAGAAATGGGGGCGGCTAATGAAAAACTGTTTTTT. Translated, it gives CASSQEMGAANEKLFF.

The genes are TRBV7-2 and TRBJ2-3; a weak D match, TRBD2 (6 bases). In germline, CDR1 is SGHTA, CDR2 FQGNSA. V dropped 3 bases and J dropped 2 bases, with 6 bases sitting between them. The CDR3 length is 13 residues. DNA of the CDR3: TGTGCCAGCAGCTTGGACTACACAGATACGCAGTATTTT. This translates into CASSLDYTDTQYF.

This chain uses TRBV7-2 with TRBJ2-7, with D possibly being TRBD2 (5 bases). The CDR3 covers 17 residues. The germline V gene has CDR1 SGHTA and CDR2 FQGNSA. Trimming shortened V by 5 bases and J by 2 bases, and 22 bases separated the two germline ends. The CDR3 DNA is TGTGCCAGCAGCCTAATGGTAGGGAGCCGAGGAACCTACGAGCAGTACTTC. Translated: CASSLMVGSRGTYEQYF.

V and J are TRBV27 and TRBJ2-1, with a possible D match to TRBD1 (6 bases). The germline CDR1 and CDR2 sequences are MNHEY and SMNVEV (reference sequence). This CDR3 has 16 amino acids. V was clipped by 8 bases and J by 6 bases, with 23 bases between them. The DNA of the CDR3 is TGTGCCAGCGGTAGGGTACAGGGCCCTCTAGGCAATGAGCAGTTCTTC. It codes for CASGRVQGPLGNEQFF.